A selection of T cell receptor beta chains follows, all from one sample in a study of PD-1 blockade in mismatch repair-deficient tumors. Profiled with immunoSEQ multiplex PCR; TCRdb holds only in-frame clones, not every one. The sample includes 100,000 to 150,000 clones, almost 90% of them seen just once. The specimen comprised peripheral blood, sampled approximately 72 weeks after starting pembrolizumab. All receptors come from an adult with mismatch repair-deficient cancer. The CDR3 runs from the conserved cysteine through the conserved F or W. The order of the fields is V gene, clone size, D gene, J gene, CDR3 DNA, CDR3 protein. The D gene is left open where the match is weak. Size is omitted from some rows. Given values are once, few, many or a class for expanded clones.

V: TRBV11-2; size: -; D: -; J: TRBJ1-1; DNA: TGTGCCAGCAGCTTAGGGTGGAGGACTGAAGCTTTCTTT; CDR3: CASSLGWRTEAFF
V: TRBV2; size: -; D: -; J: TRBJ2-5; DNA: TGTGCCAGCAGTGAACGTATTTGGCAGGGGAGGGAGACCCAGTACTTC; CDR3: CASSERIWQGRETQYF
V: TRBV11-3; size: -; D: -; J: TRBJ2-3; DNA: TGTGCCAGCAGCTCGGCTGGAGGACTTCAGGATACGCAGTATTTT; CDR3: CASSSAGGLQDTQYF
V: TRBV7-8; size: -; D: -; J: TRBJ2-7; DNA: TGTGCCAGCAGCCAAGGCTCCCACAGCTACGAGCAGTACTTC; CDR3: CASSQGSHSYEQYF
V: TRBV12-5; size: once; D: -; J: TRBJ2-1; DNA: TGTGCCTCCTCAGTCGGTAGCGTCTACAATGAGCAGTTCTTC; CDR3: CASSVGSVYNEQFF
V: TRBV7-2; size: -; D: -; J: TRBJ2-3; DNA: TGTGCCAGCAGCTTAGGTGGGACGGCGCAGTATTTT; CDR3: CASSLGGTAQYF
V: TRBV28; size: -; D: -; J: TRBJ2-7; DNA: TGTGCCAGCAGTTTACAGGGGGGGAACGAGCAGTACTTC; CDR3: CASSLQGGNEQYF
V: TRBV28; size: -; D: -; J: TRBJ1-5; DNA: TGTGCCAGCAGTTCGAGGGGTAGCAATCAGCCCCAGCATTTT; CDR3: CASSSRGSNQPQHF
V: TRBV6-5; size: -; D: TRBD2; J: TRBJ2-1; DNA: TGTGCCAGCCAAGGGGGACTAGAAAGGGTCAATGAGCAGTTCTTC; CDR3: CASQGGLERVNEQFF
V: TRBV7-6; size: -; D: TRBD1; J: TRBJ2-1; DNA: TGTGCCAGCAGCCAAGACAGGGACTACAATGAGCAGTTCTTC; CDR3: CASSQDRDYNEQFF
V: TRBV6-1; size: -; D: TRBD2; J: TRBJ2-3; DNA: TGTGCCAGCAGTGAGCTAGCGGGAGCGGGAGATACGCAGTATTTT; CDR3: CASSELAGAGDTQYF
V: TRBV28; size: -; D: TRBD2; J: TRBJ2-1; DNA: TGTGCCAGCACCCAGACTAGCGAGACTAGTTACTACAATGAGCAGTTCTTC; CDR3: CASTQTSETSYYNEQFF
V: TRBV7-9; size: -; D: TRBD2; J: TRBJ2-1; DNA: TGTGCCAGCAGCGACAGGGGACTAGCGGGAGGGCAGAGAGAGAATGAGCAGTTCTTC; CDR3: CASSDRGLAGGQRENEQFF
V: TRBV13; size: -; D: TRBD2; J: TRBJ2-7; DNA: TGTGCCAGCAGCTTAGGCCGGCTAGCGGGCCACGAGGTAGAGCAGTACTTC; CDR3: CASSLGRLAGHEVEQYF
V: TRBV13; size: -; D: -; J: TRBJ2-5; DNA: TGTGCCAGCAGCTCCCTAAACCCCGGGGCTCTTGCGTGGGAGACCCAGTACTTC; CDR3: CASSSLNPGALAWETQYF
V: TRBV5-1; size: -; D: TRBD2; J: TRBJ2-5; DNA: TGCGCCAGCAGCTTGCGACCGGGACTAGCGGGGAGACTCCAAGAGACCCAGTACTTC; CDR3: CASSLRPGLAGRLQETQYF
V: TRBV6-5; size: few; D: TRBD2; J: TRBJ2-1; DNA: TGTGCCAGCGGCGGGAGGGCCGGGGATGAGCAGTTCTTC; CDR3: CASGGRAGDEQFF
V: TRBV4-2; size: -; D: -; J: TRBJ2-7; DNA: TGTGCCAGCAGCCAAGACATACCCTACGAGCAGTACTTC; CDR3: CASSQDIPYEQYF
V: TRBV7-9; size: -; D: -; J: TRBJ1-5; DNA: TGTGCCAGCACCTCCAGCGGAAATCAGCCCCAGCATTTT; CDR3: CASTSSGNQPQHF
V: TRBV5-1; size: -; D: -; J: TRBJ1-1; DNA: TGCGCCAGCAGCTTGGGGAGGGGGAACACTGAAGCTTTCTTT; CDR3: CASSLGRGNTEAFF
V: TRBV6-5; size: -; D: TRBD1; J: TRBJ2-7; DNA: TGTGCCAGCAGTTACTCCCCGGGACAGGGCTACGAGCAGTACTTC; CDR3: CASSYSPGQGYEQYF
V: TRBV5-1; size: -; D: TRBD2; J: TRBJ2-3; DNA: TGCGCCAGCAGGAGGACTAGCGGGCACTGGGATACGCAGTATTTT; CDR3: CASRRTSGHWDTQYF
V: TRBV6-6; size: -; D: -; J: TRBJ2-3; DNA: TGTGCCAGCAGGGGGACTGTGGTCACAGATACGCAGTATTTT; CDR3: CASRGTVVTDTQYF
V: TRBV5-5; size: -; D: TRBD1; J: TRBJ2-1; DNA: TGTGCCAGCAGCACGGGACAGTACAATGAGCAGTTCTTC; CDR3: CASSTGQYNEQFF
V: TRBV28; size: -; D: TRBD2; J: TRBJ2-7; DNA: TGTGCCAGCAGTTTAATAGCGGGAGGATACGAGCAGTACTTC; CDR3: CASSLIAGGYEQYF
V: TRBV28; size: -; D: TRBD2; J: TRBJ2-3; DNA: TGTGCCAGCACCTCAGTCAGGCTAGCGGTCCTCACAGATACGCAGTATTTT; CDR3: CASTSVRLAVLTDTQYF
V: TRBV28; size: -; D: TRBD1; J: TRBJ1-1; DNA: TGTGCCAGCAGTTTTCTTCGGACAGGGTCTAGAGCTTTCTTT; CDR3: CASSFLRTGSRAFF
V: TRBV6-1; size: -; D: -; J: TRBJ1-5; DNA: TGTGCCAGCCTCCTGGGGACCCAGCCCCAGCATTTT; CDR3: CASLLGTQPQHF
V: TRBV9; size: -; D: -; J: TRBJ1-1; DNA: TGTGCCAGCAGCGTAGGTGGATTTACTGAAGCTTTCTTT; CDR3: CASSVGGFTEAFF